A selection of T cell receptor beta chains follows, all from one sample in a study of T cells in localized non-small cell lung cancer. Produced via immunoSEQ multiplex PCR; TCRdb's table is partial and in-frame only. The top ten clones hold 10% of a sample with more than 25,000 clones, about nine tenths of them seen once. The specimen was peripheral blood, collected before any cancer treatment. The receptors shown here come from a woman aged 40-70 years with stage I lung adenocarcinoma. CDR3s include the opening cysteine and the closing phenylalanine or tryptophan. Fields, in order: J gene, D gene, clone size, V gene, CDR3 length, CDR3 DNA, CDR3 protein. D genes are given only for firm matches. The size field is filled for only some rows; it gives once, few, many or a size class.

TRBJ2-1,TRBD2,once,TRBV7-3,16,TGTGCCAGCAGCCTTAACGTTTTTGGACTAGAAGGTGCGCAGTTCTTC,CASSLNVFGLEGAQFF
TRBJ2-1,TRBD2,NA,TRBV29-1,15,TGCAGCGTTGAAGCGGCTAGCGGAGACTACAATGAGCAGTTCTTC,CSVEAASGDYNEQFF
TRBJ1-3,NA,NA,TRBV28,14,TGTGCCAGCAACTCAGGGAATTCCGGAAACACCATATATTTT,CASNSGNSGNTIYF
TRBJ1-1,NA,NA,TRBV15,14,TGTGCCACCAGCAGAGATAGGGGGAACACTGAAGCTTTCTTT,CATSRDRGNTEAFF
TRBJ1-2,NA,NA,TRBV4-1,15,TGCGCCAGCAGCCAGGTGACAGGCGCTAACTATGGCTACACCTTC,CASSQVTGANYGYTF
TRBJ1-1,NA,NA,TRBV19,13,TGTGCCAGTAGACGAGACGGTGGAGCTGAAGCTTTCTTT,CASRRDGGAEAFF
TRBJ1-5,TRBD1,NA,TRBV5-1,14,TGCGCCAGCAGCTCCGGACAGGGCGATCAGCCCCAGCATTTT,CASSSGQGDQPQHF
TRBJ1-2,NA,NA,TRBV19,14,TGTGCCAGTAGTATAGCAGGGGTAGACTATGGCTACACCTTC,CASSIAGVDYGYTF
TRBJ2-3,TRBD2,NA,TRBV11-2,16,TGTGCCAGCAGCTTACTTGGGGGGGGGAGCACAGATACGCAGTATTTT,CASSLLGGGSTDTQYF
TRBJ1-3,NA,NA,TRBV7-8,14,TGTGCCAGCAGCTTGGGGACCGACGGAAACACCATATATTTT,CASSLGTDGNTIYF
TRBJ2-1,NA,NA,TRBV9,15,TGTGCCAGCAGCCTGAGAGGGAGCTCCTACAATGAGCAGTTCTTC,CASSLRGSSYNEQFF
TRBJ1-1,TRBD1,NA,TRBV11-2,16,TGTGCCAGCAGCTTCGGACAGGGAAGAATAGACACTGAAGCTTTCTTT,CASSFGQGRIDTEAFF
TRBJ1-4,TRBD1,NA,TRBV6-8,16,TGTGCCAGCCGGCCGGGACAGGGGGCCGGTAATGAAAAACTGTTTTTT,CASRPGQGAGNEKLFF
TRBJ2-7,TRBD1,NA,TRBV6-6,14,TGTGCCAGCAGGTCACCGGGACAGGGCTACGAGCAGTACTTC,CASRSPGQGYEQYF
TRBJ2-3,NA,NA,TRBV4-2,18,TGTGCCAGCAGCCGGGGTGAACTTGGGGGGAGACTGGCAGATACGCAGTATTTT,CASSRGELGGRLADTQYF
TRBJ1-2,TRBD1,NA,TRBV27,15,TGTGCCAGCAGTTTACAGGGGGCTGCGGGCTATGGCTACACCTTC,CASSLQGAAGYGYTF
TRBJ2-5,NA,NA,TRBV7-9,14,TGTGCCAGCAGCACCGGGGCCGGTGGGGAGACCCAGTACTTC,CASSTGAGGETQYF
TRBJ1-3,TRBD1,NA,TRBV7-2,16,TGTGCCAGCAGTTCCGGGACAGGGGCCTCTGGAAACACCATATATTTT,CASSSGTGASGNTIYF
TRBJ2-2,TRBD2,once,TRBV27,15,TGTGCCAGCAGTTTCTTTAGCGGGAGCACCGGGGAGCTGTTTTTT,CASSFFSGSTGELFF
TRBJ2-2,TRBD1,once,TRBV5-5,15,TGTGCCAGCAGCTCCGGGACAGGGTCGGCCGGGGAGCTGTTTTTT,CASSSGTGSAGELFF
TRBJ2-7,NA,NA,TRBV9,14,TGTGCCAGCAGCGTAGGGGGGGCTACCTACGAGCAGTACTTC,CASSVGGATYEQYF
TRBJ2-1,TRBD2,NA,TRBV5-1,15,TGCGCCAGCAGCGTTAGCGGGAGTTCCTACAATGAGCAGTTCTTC,CASSVSGSSYNEQFF
TRBJ1-4,NA,NA,TRBV5-5,13,TGTGCCAGCAGCCTTATTATGGGAGAAAAACTGTTTTTT,CASSLIMGEKLFF
TRBJ2-1,TRBD2,NA,TRBV2,14,TGTGCCAGCAGGCGGCTAGCGGTATACAATGAGCAGTTCTTC,CASRRLAVYNEQFF
TRBJ2-7,NA,NA,TRBV4-3,15,TGCGCCAGCAGCCAAGAAATGGGATCGGGCTACGAGCAGTACTTC,CASSQEMGSGYEQYF
TRBJ2-5,TRBD1,once,TRBV7-2,14,TGTGCCAGCAGCTCTACAGGGGGCTTTAAGACCCAGTACTTC,CASSSTGGFKTQYF
TRBJ1-6,TRBD1,NA,TRBV28,12,TGTGCCACTTGGGACAGAAATTCACCCCTCCACTTT,CATWDRNSPLHF
TRBJ2-2,TRBD1,once,TRBV28,15,TGTGCCAGCAGTTCGTGGACAGGGTCGACCGGGGAGCTGTTTTTT,CASSSWTGSTGELFF
TRBJ1-1,NA,NA,TRBV2,13,TGTGCCAGCAGCACAGGGTTGAACACTGAAGCTTTCTTT,CASSTGLNTEAFF
TRBJ1-4,NA,NA,TRBV25-1,18,TGTGCCAGCAGCAGCGCCACACCCGAGCGGGAGTGGAAAGAAAAACTGTTTTTT,CASSSATPEREWKEKLFF
TRBJ2-7,TRBD1,NA,TRBV28,14,TGTGCCAGCAGTCCTCGACAGGGGGCAAGGGAGCAGTACTTC,CASSPRQGAREQYF
TRBJ1-2,NA,once,TRBV5-1,13,TGCGCCAGCAGCTGGTATCTAGGCTATGGCTACACCTTC,CASSWYLGYGYTF
TRBJ1-2,TRBD1,NA,TRBV2,15,TGTGCCAGCAGTGAAGCGGTATTCAGGGGGTATGGCTACACCTTC,CASSEAVFRGYGYTF
TRBJ2-2,NA,NA,TRBV28,15,TGTGCCAGCAGTTTAGCAGGGGTGAACACCGGGGAGCTGTTTTTT,CASSLAGVNTGELFF
TRBJ1-5,NA,NA,TRBV11-2,13,TGTGCCAGCAGCTTATCCCTCAATCAGCCCCAGCATTTT,CASSLSLNQPQHF
TRBJ2-7,NA,NA,TRBV21-1,20,TGTGCCAGCAGCCAAAATACGAAAGGGAGACAGGGAAAGGTCTCTAACGAGCAGTACTTC,CASSQNTKGRQGKVSNEQYF
TRBJ1-1,NA,NA,TRBV6-1,15,TGTGCCAGCAGTGAGTTCTCAGGAGGCGACACTGAAGCTTTCTTT,CASSEFSGGDTEAFF
TRBJ2-3,TRBD1,NA,TRBV27,16,TGTGCCAGCAGTCAAACCGGGACAGGGTTCACAGATACGCAGTATTTT,CASSQTGTGFTDTQYF
TRBJ1-2,TRBD1,NA,TRBV6-5,14,TGTGCCAGCAGTTCCCCGGACAGGGAGTACGGCTACACCTTC,CASSSPDREYGYTF
TRBJ2-7,TRBD1,once,TRBV29-1,12,TGCAGCGTTATGACAGGGGGGAGCGAGCAGTACTTC,CSVMTGGSEQYF
TRBJ1-5,NA,NA,TRBV6-1,16,TGTGCCAGCAGTGCACCCCTGGGGGTGGGCAATCAGCCCCAGCATTTT,CASSAPLGVGNQPQHF
TRBJ1-4,TRBD1,few,TRBV6-5,15,TGTGCCAGCAGGGGAACCGGGACAGGGAATGAAAAACTGTTTTTT,CASRGTGTGNEKLFF
TRBJ1-5,TRBD1,NA,TRBV28,14,TGTGCCAGCAGTTTCACCAGGGGGGATCAGCCCCAGCATTTT,CASSFTRGDQPQHF